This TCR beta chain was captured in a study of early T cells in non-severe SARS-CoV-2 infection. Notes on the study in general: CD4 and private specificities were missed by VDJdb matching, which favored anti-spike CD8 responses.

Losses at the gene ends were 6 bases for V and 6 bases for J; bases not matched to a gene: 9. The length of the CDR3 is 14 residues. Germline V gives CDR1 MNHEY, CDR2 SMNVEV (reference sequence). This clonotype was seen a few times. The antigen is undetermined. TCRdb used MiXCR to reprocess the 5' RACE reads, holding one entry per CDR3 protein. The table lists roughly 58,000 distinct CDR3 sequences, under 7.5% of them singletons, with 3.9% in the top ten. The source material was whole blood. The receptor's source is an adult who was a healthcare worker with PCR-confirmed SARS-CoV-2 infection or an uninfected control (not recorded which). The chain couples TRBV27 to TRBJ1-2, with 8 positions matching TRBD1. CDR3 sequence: CASREDRGIDGYTF. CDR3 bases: TGTGCCAGCAGGGAAGACAGGGGCATCGATGGCTACACCTTC.